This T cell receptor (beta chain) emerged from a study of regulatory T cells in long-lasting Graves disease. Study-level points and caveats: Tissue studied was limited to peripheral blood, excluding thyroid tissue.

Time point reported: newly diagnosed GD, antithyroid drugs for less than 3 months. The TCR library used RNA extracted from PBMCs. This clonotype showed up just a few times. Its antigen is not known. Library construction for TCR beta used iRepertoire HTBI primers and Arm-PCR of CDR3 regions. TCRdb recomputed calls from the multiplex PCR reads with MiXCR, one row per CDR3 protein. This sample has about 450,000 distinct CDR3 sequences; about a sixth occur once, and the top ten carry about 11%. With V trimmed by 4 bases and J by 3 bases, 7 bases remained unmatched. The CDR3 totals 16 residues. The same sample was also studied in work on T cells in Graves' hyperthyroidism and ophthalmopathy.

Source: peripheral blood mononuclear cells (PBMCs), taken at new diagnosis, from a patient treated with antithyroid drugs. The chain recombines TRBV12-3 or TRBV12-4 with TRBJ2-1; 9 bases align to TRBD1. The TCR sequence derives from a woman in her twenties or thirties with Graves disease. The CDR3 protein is CASSSSSGQGYNEQFF. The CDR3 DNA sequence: TGTGCCAGCAGTTCTTCTTCGGGACAGGGCTACAATGAGCAGTTCTTC.